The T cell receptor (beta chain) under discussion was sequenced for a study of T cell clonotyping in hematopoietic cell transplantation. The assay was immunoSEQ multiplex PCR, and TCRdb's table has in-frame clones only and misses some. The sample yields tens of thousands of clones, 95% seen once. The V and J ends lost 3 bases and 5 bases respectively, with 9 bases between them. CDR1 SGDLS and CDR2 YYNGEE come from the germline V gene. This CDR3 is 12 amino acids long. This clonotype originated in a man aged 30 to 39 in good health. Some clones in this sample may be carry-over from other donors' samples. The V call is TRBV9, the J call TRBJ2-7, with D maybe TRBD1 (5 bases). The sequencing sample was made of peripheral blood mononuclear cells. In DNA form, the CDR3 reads TGTGCCAGCAGCGGTCAGGGTGACGAGCAGTACTTC. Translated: CASSGQGDEQYF. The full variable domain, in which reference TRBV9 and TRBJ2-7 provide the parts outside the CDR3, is DSGVTQTPKHLITATGQRVTLRCSPRSGDLSVYWYQQSLDQGLQFLIQYYNGEERAKGNILERFSAQQFPDLHSELNLSSLELGDSALYFCASSGQGDEQYFGPGTRLTVT.